One and the same sample provided the 31 T cell receptor beta chains below, sequenced in a study of cytomegalovirus exposure and HLA in healthy donors. PCR involved 60 Vbeta and 13 Jbeta primers. Method: immunoSEQ multiplex PCR; TCRdb's copy keeps in-frame clones and lacks some. Here the sample spans over 110,000 clones, approximately 70% being singletons. Sequencing input: PBMCs. All receptors come from a woman aged 40 to 55 in good health and CMV-seronegative.

V gene TRBV4-1 combines with J gene TRBJ1-2; perhaps TRBD1 as D (5 bases). This CDR3 contains 15 residues. Germline V gene data show CDR1 as MGHRA and CDR2 as YSYEKL. With 5 bases removed from V and 5 bases from J, the gap between germline ends came to 18 bases. The CDR3 bases are TGCGCCAGCAGCTCACCCACGCGGGGGACGTATGGCTACACCTTC. Translation: CASSSPTRGTYGYTF.

The chain employs TRBV27 and TRBJ2-1; 13 bases map to TRBD2. V gave up 7 bases and J gave up 5 bases; unmatched junction bases: 5. CDR3 length equals 15 residues. The V gene's germline CDR1 is MNHEY and CDR2 SMNVEV (reference sequence). The CDR3 protein is CASTLAGGLNNEQFF. The DNA of the CDR3 is TGTGCCAGCACACTAGCGGGGGGGCTGAACAATGAGCAGTTCTTC.

The chain is built from TRBV5-1 and TRBJ2-6; possible D gene TRBD2, 7 bases. The germline V gene encodes CDR1 SGHRS and CDR2 YFSETQ. Trimming left V 2 bases short and J 0 bases short, with 15 bases between. The CDR3 length is 18 residues. CDR3 DNA: TGCGCCAGCAGCTTTAGGGGGGGCGACGGCTCTGGGGCCAACGTCCTGACTTTC. Translation: CASSFRGGDGSGANVLTF.

The chain joins TRBV11-2 to TRBJ2-6; the D is unclear. Trimming shortened V by 0 bases and J by 0 bases, and 6 bases separated the two germline ends. In germline, CDR1 is SGHAT, CDR2 FQNNGV. The CDR3 totals 16 residues. The CDR3 loop is CASSLDRFSGANVLTF. The CDR3 DNA is TGTGCCAGCAGCTTAGATCGGTTCTCTGGGGCCAACGTCCTGACTTTC.

In this sample, this clone turned up once. This CDR3 is CASSLGFSVAGNTIYF. The CDR3 DNA sequence: TGTGCCAGCAGCCTAGGGTTTTCGGTGGCTGGAAACACCATATATTTT. This sequence joins TRBV7-2 and TRBJ1-3; no firm D call. The germline CDR1 and CDR2 sequences are SGHTA and FQGNSA. V was clipped by 5 bases and J by 2 bases, with 16 bases between them. This CDR3 contains 16 residues.

V is TRBV2 and J is TRBJ1-2; D is possibly TRBD1 (6 bases). This CDR3 contains 12 residues. Germline V CDR1 and CDR2: SNHLY, FYNNEI. V was shortened by 8 bases and J by 3 bases, with 10 bases between the two germline ends. Written as DNA, the CDR3 is TGTGCCAGCGAACAGGGCGACTATGGCTACACCTTC. Protein product: CASEQGDYGYTF.

The V and J genes are TRBV5-3 and TRBJ1-2, with TRBD1 identical over 10 bases. TRBV5-3 is an ORF; its function is uncertain. The CDR3 length is 16 residues. The ends lost 4 bases at V and 5 bases at J; junction bases unmatched: 11. CDR3 DNA sequence: TGTGCCAGAAGCATCTGGGACAGGGGCGACAGTTATGGCTACACCTTC. It encodes CARSIWDRGDSYGYTF.

The chain employs TRBV7-9 and TRBJ1-1; a weak D match, TRBD1 (5 bases). The CDR3 covers 16 residues. Germline CDR1 reads SEHNR; CDR2 reads FQNEAQ (reference sequence). V was trimmed by 1 base and J by 2 bases, leaving 14 bases between them. The CDR3 DNA reads as TGTGCCAGCAGCTTAGATCCCCCAGGGTATAACACTGAAGCTTTCTTT. Translation gives CASSLDPPGYNTEAFF.

In DNA form, the CDR3 reads TGTGCCAGCAGCTGGACGGGAAAATCCTACGAGCAGTACTTC. Translated, it gives CASSWTGKSYEQYF. V and J are TRBV6-1 and TRBJ2-7; D is perhaps TRBD2 (5 bases). The V gene's germline CDR1 is MNHNS and CDR2 SASEGT. The V end was cut by 6 bases, the J end by 1 base, with 13 bases between. The CDR3 consists of 14 residues.

This clone was seen a few times. The chain couples TRBV2 to TRBJ2-7; 8 nucleotides line up with TRBD1. The CDR3 covers 13 residues. The J segment lost 11 bases and the V segment lost 2 bases, leaving 8 bases of the junction unmatched. The germline V gene encodes CDR1 SNHLY and CDR2 FYNNEI. The DNA of the CDR3 is TGTGCCAGCAGTGAACTATTAGACAGGGGAAAGTACGTC. Protein: CASSELLDRGKYV.

CDR3 bases: TGTGCCAGCAGTGAGGCTCTTCCCCAGTCTTCTGGAAACACCATATATTTT. Its protein product is CASSEALPQSSGNTIYF. The chain links TRBV6-1 to TRBJ1-3; D not resolved. Trimming left V 3 bases short and J 1 base short, with 16 bases between. The CDR3 is 17 amino acids. Germline V gives CDR1 MNHNS, CDR2 SASEGT.

The chain uses TRBV5-1 and TRBJ1-3, with D possibly matching TRBD1 (5 bases). CDR3 size: 16 residues. V lost 4 bases and J 0 bases, leaving 14 bases between the germline ends. Germline CDR1 and CDR2: SGHRS and YFSETQ. The CDR3 DNA reads as TGCGCCAGCAGCCTGGGACTGATTGACTCTGGAAACACCATATATTTT. This sequence encodes CASSLGLIDSGNTIYF.

This clone was counted only a few times. The chain links TRBV27 to TRBJ1-6; possibly TRBD1 for D (6 bases). V was cut by 4 bases and J by 10 bases, with 17 bases left in between. Per germline, CDR1 MNHEY and CDR2 SMNVEV (reference sequence). This CDR3 spans 15 amino acids. The chain's CDR3 is CASSYLAGAISPLHF. In DNA form, the CDR3 reads TGTGCCAGCAGTTATCTTGCGGGGGCAATCTCACCCCTCCACTTT.

V gene TRBV16 combines with J gene TRBJ1-5; D possibly corresponds to TRBD1 (5 bases). Germline V gives CDR1 KGHSY, CDR2 FQNENV. This CDR3 is built from 15 residues. Trimming removed 5 bases from V and 2 bases from J, with 13 bases in between. Here the CDR3 reads CASSAMKTGNQPQHF. The CDR3 DNA reads TGTGCCAGCAGCGCGATGAAGACAGGCAATCAGCCCCAGCATTTT.

This chain connects TRBV5-1 to TRBJ2-7, with 8 bases that match TRBD1. Germline V CDR1 and CDR2: SGHRS, YFSETQ. This CDR3 has 14 residues. V gave up 4 bases and J gave up 3 bases; unmatched junction bases: 6. Here the CDR3 reads CASSPGTGLYEQYF. The CDR3 DNA reads as TGCGCCAGCAGCCCCGGGACAGGCCTCTACGAGCAGTACTTC.

V gene TRBV7-3 combines with J gene TRBJ2-1; TRBD2 aligns across 10 bases. The CDR3 is made up of 16 amino acids. V shed 1 base, J shed 4 bases, and the junction held 4 bases outside the gene matches. Germline V CDR1 and CDR2: SGHTA, FQGTGA. The CDR3 DNA reads as TGTGCCAGCAGCTTAATGAGGACTAGCGGTTACAATGAGCAGTTCTTC. Its translation is CASSLMRTSGYNEQFF.

The chain has TRBV13 and TRBJ1-2; 10 bases fit TRBD1. The CDR3 covers 15 residues. V lost 6 bases, J lost 8 bases, and 12 bases stayed unmatched. The germline gives CDR1 PRHDT, CDR2 FYEKMQ (reference sequence). The CDR3 DNA sequence: TGTGCCAGCAGTTATCCGGGACAGGGGAGAATAGGCTACACCTTC. Its translation: CASSYPGQGRIGYTF. Supplemented by reference TRBV13 and TRBJ1-2, the full variable domain reads AAGVIQSPRHLIKEKRETATLKCYPIPRHDTVYWYQQGPGQDPQFLISFYEKMQSDKGSIPDRFSAQQFSDYHSELNMSSLELGDSALYFCASSYPGQGRIGYTFGSGTRLTVV.

The rearrangement uses TRBV7-2 and TRBJ2-3; possibly TRBD1 for D (7 bases). The V gene's germline CDR1 is SGHTA and CDR2 FQGNSA. V shed 2 bases and J shed 8 bases, with 23 bases lying between them. The CDR3 consists of 17 residues. The CDR3: CASSLSPPGGPGGTQYF. The CDR3 bases are TGTGCCAGCAGCTTATCCCCCCCAGGGGGGCCCGGGGGTACGCAGTATTTT.

In its sample, this clone was seen a few times. J is TRBJ1-1 and V is TRBV4-2, with D unclear. CDR3 length equals 15 residues. Between the trimmed V and J ends, which lost 0 bases and 3 bases, there was a span of 11 bases. Germline V gene data show CDR1 as LGHNA and CDR2 as YNFKEQ. CDR3 loop: CASSQEAHDHTEAFF. The CDR3 DNA reads as TGTGCCAGCAGCCAAGAAGCGCACGACCACACTGAAGCTTTCTTT.

The chain has TRBV19 and TRBJ1-5; D might be TRBD1 (5 bases). V was shortened by 3 bases and J by 4 bases, with 13 bases between the two germline ends. The germline gives CDR1 LNHDA, CDR2 SQIVND (reference sequence). This CDR3 has 15 residues. CDR3 coding DNA: TGTGCCAGTAGTATTCGGGGGATGGGAAATCAGCCCCAGCATTTT. Translating gives CASSIRGMGNQPQHF.

This chain joins TRBV28 and TRBJ2-1, with D hard to call. The germline V gene encodes CDR1 MDHEN and CDR2 SYDVKM. CDR3 size: 13 residues. Trimming shortened V by 4 bases and J by 2 bases, and 6 bases separated the two germline ends. CDR3 sequence (DNA): TGTGCCAGCAGTTCCAGTGCCTACAATGAGCAGTTCTTC. Encoded protein: CASSSSAYNEQFF.

V and J are TRBV2 and TRBJ2-4, with 10 bases that match TRBD1. The V gene end was trimmed by 8 bases and the J gene end by 7 bases; junction bases not matched to a gene: 2. From germline, CDR1 is SNHLY and CDR2 FYNNEI. The CDR3 contains 12 residues. The DNA of the CDR3 is TGTGCCAGCGAGGGACAGGGGAACATTCAGTACTTC. It is translated as CASEGQGNIQYF.

The rearrangement uses TRBV27 and TRBJ2-2; no reliable D call. Trimming pared 10 bases from V and 1 base from J, leaving 4 bases between. The CDR3 is 11 residues long. Germline V gives CDR1 MNHEY, CDR2 SMNVEV (reference sequence). DNA for the CDR3: TGTGCCACCAAGAACACCGGGGAGCTGTTTTTT. Its protein product is CATKNTGELFF.

This clone appeared once. The chain couples TRBV6-1 to TRBJ1-1; 8 positions agree with TRBD1. With 5 bases clipped from V and 7 bases from J, the junction kept 6 bases outside the gene matches. Germline loops: CDR1 MNHNS, CDR2 SASEGT. The CDR3 totals 13 residues. As DNA, the CDR3 is TGTGCCAGCAGTCACAGGGGGGCACGTGAAGCTTTCTTT. Amino acids: CASSHRGAREAFF.

The chain uses TRBV5-4 and TRBJ2-1, with 8 bases fitting TRBD2. Germline loops: CDR1 SGHNT, CDR2 YYREEE (reference sequence). The length of the CDR3 is 16 residues. The trim removed 4 bases at V and 8 bases at J, leaving 14 bases unmatched. The CDR3 reads CASSAGRGGPLDEQFF. In DNA form, the CDR3 reads TGTGCCAGCAGCGCTGGTCGGGGGGGCCCTCTGGATGAGCAGTTCTTC. The variable domain in full, with the rest retrieved from reference TRBV5-4 and TRBJ2-1, is ETGVTQSPTHLIKTRGQQVTLRCSSQSGHNTVSWYQQALGQGPQFIFQYYREEENGRGNFPPRFSGLQFPNYSSELNVNALELDDSALYLCASSAGRGGPLDEQFFGPGTRLTVL.

V is TRBV7-8 and J is TRBJ2-2, with D tentatively TRBD2 (5 bases). The germline CDR1 and CDR2 sequences are SGHVS and FQNEAQ. This CDR3 region has 15 residues. Trimming took 6 bases from V and 1 from J, leaving 12 bases between them. CDR3 region: CASSFNGENTGELFF. The DNA for the CDR3 is TGTGCCAGCAGTTTCAACGGGGAGAACACCGGGGAGCTGTTTTTT.

The V and J genes are TRBV7-9 and TRBJ1-2; tentative D call: TRBD1 (5 bases). The CDR3 totals 13 residues. CDR1 and CDR2 (germline): SEHNR, FQNEAQ (reference sequence). The germline V and J ends were trimmed by 4 bases and 4 bases, with 10 bases remaining between them. The CDR3 coding sequence is TGTGCCAGCAGCTCTGAGACAGCCTATGGCTACACCTTC. This gives the protein CASSSETAYGYTF. Based on the CDR3 plus reference TRBV7-9 and TRBJ1-2, the full variable domain is DTGVSQNPRHKITKRGQNVTFRCDPISEHNRLYWYRQTLGQGPEFLTYFQNEAQLEKSRLLSDRFSAERPKGSFSTLEIQRTEQGDSAMYLCASSSETAYGYTFGSGTRLTVV.

CDR3 amino acids: CASAGGRRTDTQYF. The CDR3 coding sequence is TGTGCCAGCGCTGGGGGGAGACGCACAGATACGCAGTATTTT. The rearrangement links TRBV14 to TRBJ2-3; perhaps TRBD2 as D (6 bases). The CDR3 spans 14 residues. In germline, CDR1 is SGHDN, CDR2 FVKESK. The germline V and J ends were trimmed by 8 bases and 1 base, with 13 bases remaining between them.

The chain couples TRBV9 to TRBJ2-2, with D maybe TRBD1 (6 bases). The CDR3 sequence is 15 residues long. V lost 3 bases to trimming and J lost 1 base, with 10 bases between them. CDR1 and CDR2 from the germline V gene are SGDLS and YYNGEE. The chain's CDR3 is CASSGRTENTGELFF. CDR3 in DNA: TGTGCCAGCAGCGGGCGGACAGAGAACACCGGGGAGCTGTTTTTT.

This clone was detected a few times. V and J are TRBV6-6 and TRBJ2-7, with 7 bases lining up with TRBD2. Trimming took 6 bases from V and 3 from J; bases not matched to a gene: 8. The CDR3 spans 14 residues. Germline V lookup: CDR1 MNHNY, CDR2 SVGAGI (reference sequence). The CDR3: CASRVGLGLYEQYV. The CDR3 nucleotides are TGTGCCAGCAGGGTCGGACTAGGGCTCTACGAGCAGTACGTC.

This rearrangement joins TRBV5-4 to TRBJ2-5; D is perhaps TRBD2 (7 bases). This CDR3 comprises 14 residues. Trimming shortened V by 6 bases and J by 3 bases, and 15 bases separated the two germline ends. Germline lookup yields CDR1 SGHNT and CDR2 YYREEE (reference sequence). The CDR3 loop reads CASTPGGGEETQYF. The CDR3 nucleotides read TGTGCCAGCACCCCGGGCGGGGGCGAAGAGACCCAGTACTTC.